The entry below gives a single T cell receptor (beta chain) sequence along with its context. The antigen is not known. This sample was taken from a study of graft-versus-host responses after intestinal transplantation. On the study more broadly: Tacrolimus plus steroids were given to all recipients for about 3 years, preceded by anti-thymocyte globulin induction.

Sequencing used immunoSEQ multiplex PCR; TCRdb keeps in-frame clones, though not all of them. The data hold around 12,000 clones, with roughly 93% observed a single time. Germline V gene data show CDR1 as WNHNN and CDR2 as SYGVQD (reference sequence). Losses at the gene ends were 6 bases for V and 5 bases for J; bases not matched to a gene: 4. This CDR3 contains 13 residues. Findings of the study overall: Individuals who had graft-donor T cell macrochimerism had allografts that showed high graft-versus-host to host-versus-graft clonal ratios. GvH clones were identified in recipient marrow, with some first appearing in ileum or blood.

J is TRBJ2-4 and V is TRBV10-1, with TRBD1 identical over 7 bases. The source material was PBMCs, sampled 950 to 1,200 days after intestinal transplantation. The receptor was isolated from a human patient who received an intestinal transplant, so some T cells may come from the graft donor. This CDR3 reads CASSTGTENIQYF. The CDR3 bases are TGCGCCAGCAGCACCGGGACAGAAAACATTCAGTACTTC.